These 9 T cell receptor beta chains share one sample of origin, sequenced in a study of T cells in Graves' hyperthyroidism and ophthalmopathy. RNA transcripts yielded amplified TCR beta CDR3 regions. First-round RT-PCR with HTBI primers amplified the TCR CDR3 region. MiXCR, applied by TCRdb to the multiplex PCR reads, yields one record per CDR3 protein. The data hold fewer than 550,000 distinct CDR3 sequences, with 15% to 19% observed a single time. Source material: blood. The receptor set was obtained from a woman aged 18-29 years with Graves' hyperthyroidism.

This sequence joins TRBV6-6 and TRBJ1-5; 10 bases align to TRBD1. This CDR3 comprises 15 residues. Germline V lookup: CDR1 MNHNY, CDR2 SVGAGI (reference sequence). Germline trimming cut 3 bases from V and 4 bases from J; bases unmatched to any gene: 3. CDR3 bases: TGTGCCAGCAGTTATTCGGACAGGGGGAATCAGCCCCAGCATTTT. This codes for CASSYSDRGNQPQHF.

This clonotype was recorded a few times. The chain couples TRBV4-3 to TRBJ1-1; D call uncertain. With 4 bases removed from V and 0 bases from J, the gap between germline ends came to 12 bases. Germline CDR1 is LGHNA and CDR2 is YSLEER. The CDR3 is 15 amino acids. CDR3 region: CASSRSLEVNTEAFF. CDR3 nucleotide sequence: TGCGCCAGCAGCCGCAGCCTTGAGGTGAACACTGAAGCTTTCTTT.

The rearrangement joins TRBV19 to TRBJ1-4, with D perhaps TRBD1 (5 bases). V was pared by 9 bases and J by 6 bases, with 14 bases between. Germline V CDR1 and CDR2: LNHDA, SQIVND (reference sequence). This CDR3 spans 13 amino acids. DNA for the CDR3: TGTGCCAGCGCGGGAGGGGCGTATGAAAAACTGTTTTTT. It specifies CASAGGAYEKLFF.

This clonotype was counted between two and nine times. The chain carries TRBV5-1 and TRBJ1-5; D remains ambiguous. CDR1 and CDR2 from the germline V gene are SGHRS and YFSETQ. The CDR3 is 15 residues long. V lost 4 bases to trimming and J lost 6 bases, with 17 bases between them. CDR3: CASSPEDGSPQPQHF. CDR3 coding DNA: TGCGCCAGCAGCCCCGAAGACGGTTCGCCTCAGCCCCAGCATTTT.

This clonotype was seen many times. The chain recombines TRBV7-2 with TRBJ2-1; 10 nucleotides agree with TRBD2. The ends lost 2 bases at V and 8 bases at J; junction bases unmatched: 12. Germline CDR1 and CDR2: SGHTA and FQGNSA. The CDR3 contains 17 residues. CDR3 nucleotide sequence: TGTGCCAGCAGCTTACCCGGACTAGCGGACTACCGGTATGAGCAGTTCTTC. This sequence encodes CASSLPGLADYRYEQFF.

The chain employs TRBV4-2 and TRBJ2-1; TRBD2 is a possible D gene (5 bases). Trimming left V 1 base short and J 10 bases short, with 20 bases between. Per the germline V gene, CDR1 is LGHNA and CDR2 is YNFKEQ. This CDR3 is 16 amino acids long. This chain's CDR3 is CASSQVSGAGWYEQFF. The CDR3 DNA reads TGTGCCAGCAGCCAAGTAAGCGGCGCGGGCTGGTACGAGCAGTTCTTC.

This clonotype was recorded at least ten times. The rearrangement joins TRBV10-1 to TRBJ2-1, with 9 bases lining up with TRBD2. J was trimmed by 10 bases and V by 2 bases; bases with no gene match: 15. The CDR3 is 17 residues long. Germline V gives CDR1 WNHNN, CDR2 SYGVQD (reference sequence). CDR3 DNA: TGCGCCAGCAGTGAGATCCAAACTAGCGGGTTCGTTGAGGAGCAGTTCTTC. This sequence encodes CASSEIQTSGFVEEQFF.

The J gene is TRBJ1-2, the V gene TRBV7-9, with D perhaps TRBD1 (6 bases). V dropped 5 bases and J dropped 7 bases, with 17 bases sitting between them. Germline assignment: CDR1 SEHNR and CDR2 FQNEAQ (reference sequence). This CDR3 has 14 residues. CDR3 sequence: CASSKDGGAAGYTF. The CDR3 DNA sequence: TGTGCCAGCAGCAAGGACGGGGGGGCGGCTGGCTACACCTTC.

This clonotype occurred a few times. The CDR3 here is CASSLNTYNEQFF. Written as DNA, the CDR3 is TGTGCCAGCAGTTTAAACACCTACAATGAGCAGTTCTTC. The chain recombines TRBV27 with TRBJ2-1; D gene ambiguous. CDR3 size: 13 residues. Germline loops: CDR1 MNHEY, CDR2 SMNVEV (reference sequence). The V gene lost 2 bases and the J gene lost 2 bases, with 4 bases spanning the gap.